The clone carrying this T cell receptor (beta chain) was picked up a small number of times. The antigen is not known. This sample is drawn from a study of Graves' ophthalmopathy and Graves' hyperthyroidism. In the study overall: Hyperthyroidism counted as stable given no ophthalmopathy within 18 months of follow-up.

The germline V gene encodes CDR1 SGHNT and CDR2 YYREEE (reference sequence). Trimming pared 10 bases from V and 0 bases from J, leaving 25 bases between. This CDR3 spans 17 amino acids. Study-level points and caveats: In blood, most expanded thyroid clonotypes above 0.001 frequency were also detected.

Amplified TCR beta CDR3 regions were obtained using RNA transcripts as template. HTBI-primed first-round RT-PCR preceded second-round multiplex PCR. TCRdb fed the multiplex PCR reads into MiXCR, producing one record per CDR3 protein. Of about 500,000 distinct CDR3 sequences listed, under 40% are singletons. Sequences were obtained from peripheral blood or thyroid tissue (not recorded which). The V gene is TRBV5-4, the J gene TRBJ1-2, with D perhaps matching TRBD1 (6 bases). The receptor's source is an adult man with Graves' hyperthyroidism. CDR3 residues: CAGYHLDRGEANYGYTF. CDR3 bases: TGTGCCGGATATCATTTGGACAGAGGGGAAGCTAACTATGGCTACACCTTC.